This T cell receptor beta chain was found in a study of T cell responses to AZD1222 COVID-19 vaccine. From germline, CDR1 is MDHEN and CDR2 SYDVKM. V shed 2 bases and J shed 0 bases, with 8 bases lying between them. The CDR3 runs to 15 residues. Study-level findings and limits: In a largely white British group with more females than males, clonal diversity was possibly underestimated. Across spike, vaccine-associated CD4 TCRs were found, dominant at 160-218 and 743-854.

Regarding this clone: Its antigen remains unknown.

Profiled with immunoSEQ multiplex PCR; TCRdb holds only in-frame clones, not every one. The sample holds under 130,000 clones, 90% seen once. The sequencing here drew on peripheral blood, taken on day 0 of AZD1222 vaccination. This sequence joins TRBV28 and TRBJ1-3; D is ambiguous. This clonotype originated in an adult in good health. This CDR3 reads CASSLGWNSGNTIYF. In DNA, the CDR3 is TGTGCCAGCAGTTTAGGGTGGAACTCTGGAAACACCATATATTTT.